This TCR beta chain was sequenced for a study of T cell clones after liver transplantation. Background on the study: TCRbeta sequencing after a pre-transplant mixed lymphocyte reaction identified graft-donor-reactive clones, later tracked in post-transplant blood.

Clones were read by immunoSEQ multiplex PCR, and TCRdb kept only the in-frame ones, dropping some. The repertoire holds about 45,000 clones, 70% to 90% seen once, with more than 2% in the top ten. With 3 bases removed from V and 3 bases from J, the gap between germline ends came to 12 bases. From germline, CDR1 is SGHNT and CDR2 YENEEA. CDR3 length: 14 amino acids. J is TRBJ2-7 and V is TRBV11-3; possibly TRBD2 for D (6 bases). This receptor was obtained from a human patient who received a liver transplant. Some T cells may have originated in the graft donor. Source: CD4+ T cells from blood, taken 24 months after liver transplant. Here the CDR3 reads CASSFRGLDYEQYF. CDR3 DNA sequence: TGTGCCAGCAGCTTCCGGGGACTCGACTACGAGCAGTACTTC.